Listed here is a single TCR beta chain. Its antigen target is currently unknown. No qualities accompany the bases; no much larger clone lies one base away. The data derive from a study of early stage breast cancer tumors (dated by TCRdb to about 2017). For context, the study as a whole: Of the approximately 15 invasive breast tumors, about a dozen were found to be estrogen receptor-positive, progesterone receptor-positive and HER2-negative. About 70% of the 12 ER+/PR+/HER2- tumors were invasive ductal carcinomas, while the other four were invasive lobular carcinomas. On average, each sample got roughly 9.7-fold read coverage. A total of around 3 million templates, representing roughly 1,100,000 unique clonotypes, were detected across all samples.

Broad study findings and their caveats: Around 2.5-fold higher T cell density and higher clonality were observed in tumors than in adjacent normal breast tissue. Because the cohort was small, analysis by tumor subtype was not possible. Repertoires from blood resembled normal breast more closely than tumor, and using blood as a reference for each tissue separated tumor from normal in 14 of 16 patients. Chain pairing and functional markers such as CD4, CD8 and FOXP3 were missed by bulk genomic DNA sequencing of unsorted cells. Enriched TCRB sequences shared across patients were mostly commonly generated sequences, unlikely to play an important role in the tumor microenvironment.

V is trimmed back by 6 bases and J by 3 bases, and the junction contains 5 bases that no gene match accounts for. The germline V gene supplies CDR1 MNHNS and CDR2 SASEGT. From its cysteine to its phenylalanine, the CDR3 spans 15 amino acids. Only the CDR3 portion is preserved as DNA: 45 bases, with reading frame beginning at the first base. Each sample was amplified as two independent genomic DNA replicates: roughly 0.5 ug for blood and approximately 1.6 ug for tumor or normal breast. TCRB sequencing of genomic DNA was carried out with the ImmunoSeq Intro kit according to the manufacturer's instructions. The multiplex PCR ran for around 30 cycles using proprietary primers and spike-in control sequences for absolute quantification. An 87-bp fragment spanning the CDR3 and flanking V and J genes was sequenced with single-end 150-bp reads. Each lane of an Illumina MiSeq using version 3.0 chemistry carried seven multiplexed samples, with two replicates per sample. Per the authors' processing: Raw data were processed by the vendor's proprietary pipeline, with both replicates merged into one result per sample. A clonotype was defined as productive rearrangements that share the same V-gene family, CDR3 amino acid sequence and J-gene segment. Clonality was computed as 1 minus the normalized Shannon entropy (Pielou evenness) of TCRB abundances. T cell density was estimated by dividing total templates by the number of input cells inferred from the DNA input amount. Recon with default parameters was used to estimate total repertoire diversity and clonality. A clonotype was considered tumor-enriched if its abundance in tumor exceeded 0.1% and was at least 32-fold higher than its abundance in normal breast. The table was pulled from immuneACCESS by TCRdb, which kept in-frame rearrangements only. Such tables lose some clones; where checked, under half of the loss comes from unresolved V genes, and the rest has no known cause. Clonal size and the V and J genes are those of that table, whereas D and trimming came from the DNA. This sample has about 31,000 clones in its table, and just under 75% of those were observed once. The top ten clones comprise under 5.5% of the sample.

The study profiled bulk TCR beta-chain repertoires in matched peripheral blood, tumor and adjacent normal breast tissue taken from around 15 patients with early-stage breast cancer. Before surgery, whole blood (about 4.5-10 mL) was collected into EDTA tubes and processed within 2 hours. Ficoll-Paque centrifugation in SepMate-50 tubes was used to isolate peripheral blood mononuclear cells. PBMCs were cryopreserved in about 90% FBS with roughly 10% DMSO in aliquots of roughly 1.9 to 4.5 million cells and stored in liquid nitrogen. Genomic DNA was extracted with the Qiagen AllPrep DNA/RNA Mini kit. The TCR originated in a person aged 40 to 49 with breast cancer. What was sequenced was blood. The chain is made from TRBV6-1 and TRBJ1-1; TRBD1 lines up with 12 middle nucleotides. The CDR3 region has the sequence CASRPGQGADTEAFF. Here is the DNA: TGTGCCAGCAGGCCGGGACAGGGGGCTGACACTGAAGCTTTCTTT.